This TCR beta chain was sequenced in a study of CD8+CD57+ T cells in acquired aplastic anemia. This CDR3 is built from 16 residues. V lost 5 bases, J lost 3 bases, and 18 bases lay in between. Germline CDR1 reads SGHVS; CDR2 reads FQNEAQ. Regarding the study as a whole: Between the patient and control groups, CD8+ Simpson's diversity did not differ significantly.

Points on this clonotype: Its target is not known.

TCR beta VDJ and CDR3 were profiled, and genomic DNA was the template. TCRdb fed the reads into MiXCR, producing one record per CDR3 protein. Here the sample spans about 200,000 distinct CDR3 sequences, about 62% being singletons. Whoever was chosen for sequencing had shown CD8+CD57+ cell expansion by flow cytometry. The sample was sorted CD4+, CD8+, or CD8+CD57+ T cells (not recorded which) from PBMCs. The sequence was obtained from a human donor with aplastic anemia. This sequence joins TRBV7-8 and TRBJ2-3; D not resolved. CDR3 sequence (DNA): TGTGCCAGCAGCCCCCTCTCCGGCCCTAAAACAGATACGCAGTATTTT. Residues: CASSPLSGPKTDTQYF.